Presented here are 12 T cell receptor beta chains from one specimen sequenced in a study of CD8+ T cells in alopecia areata. Sorting of pooled cutaneous lymph node cells used CD4, CD8alpha, NKG2D, NKG2ACE and other markers. Reverse transcribed after extraction, RNA yielded cDNA as the sequencing template. Profiled with immunoSEQ multiplex PCR; TCRdb holds only in-frame clones, not every one. The sample has approximately 300,000 clones, none seen only once; the top ten hold about 1.1%. Sequenced: CD4+ T cells sorted from a lymph node. These receptors all stem from a C3H/HeJ mouse with alopecia areata. For this strain, the MHC haplotype corresponds to H2-k.

This clone showed up just a few times. Germline and genes here are mouse. The observed sequence ends 4 residues before the CDR3 terminus, with the missing tail filled in from the germline J gene. The rearrangement joins TRBV13-3 to TRBJ1-2; 8 bases map to TRBD1. There are 15 residues in the CDR3. Germline values: CDR1 NNHDY, CDR2 SYVADS. After removal of 0 bases from V and 1 base from J, the junction contained 2 bases not matched to a gene. The CDR3 region is CASSDAGGLNSDYTF. The covered CDR3 bases are TGTGCCAGCAGTGATGCAGGGGGCCTAAACTCC.

This clone came up a few times. Germline and genes here are mouse. The DNA ends 4 residues before the CDR3 does, and the rest of the CDR3 is filled in from the germline J gene. The sample holds other DNA sequences that translate to the same CDR3. This chain connects TRBV19 to TRBJ2-4; D is unresolved. Trimming cost V 2 bases and J 3 bases, with 7 bases left between them. The CDR3 is made up of 13 amino acids. CDR1 FNHDT and CDR2 SITEND come from the germline V gene (reference sequence). The chain's CDR3 is CASSISGQNTLYF. The sequenced part of the CDR3 DNA is TGTGCCAGCAGTATTTCTGGCCAAAAC. Full variable domain (remainder filled in from reference TRBV19 and TRBJ2-4): GGIITQTPKFLIGQEGQKLTLKCQQNFNHDTMYWYRQDSGKGLRLIYYSITENDLQKGDLSEGYDASREKKSSFSLTVTSAQKNEMAVFLCASSISGQNTLYFGAGTRLSVL.

Details on this clone: Genes and germline come from the mouse. The part of the CDR3 DNA that was read is TGTGCCAGCAGTATGGGACAACAAAAC. Protein: CASSMGQQN. The whole CDR3 reads CASSMGQQNTLYF. The chain couples TRBV19 to TRBJ2-4; D might be TRBD1 (6 bases). The read terminates 4 residues before the CDR3 end, so the remaining end is supplied by the germline J gene. Germline CDR1 and CDR2: FNHDT and SITEND (reference sequence). CDR3 length: 13 amino acids. The V end was cut by 2 bases, the J end by 3 bases, with 7 bases between.

This clone was recorded a few times. Germline and genes: mouse. The read ends 4 residues before the CDR3 terminus; that terminus is restored from the germline J gene. This chain joins TRBV17 and TRBJ1-1; the D is unclear. The V end was cut by 2 bases, the J end by 0 bases, with 4 bases between. This CDR3 contains 13 residues. The germline CDR1 and CDR2 sequences are MNHDT and YYDKIL. The chain's CDR3 is CASSRKANTEVFF. CDR3 bases read: TGTGCTAGCAGTAGAAAAGCAAACACA. Drawing the rest from reference TRBV17 and TRBJ1-1, the complete variable domain is DTTVKQNPRYKLARVGKPVNLICSQTMNHDTMYWYQKKPNQAPKLLLFYYDKILNREADTFEKFQSSRPNNSFCSLYIGSAGLEYSAMYLCASSRKANTEVFFGKGTRLTVV.

Concerning this clone: The gene names given are mouse names. The CDR3 end lies 3 residues beyond the end of the read and is filled in from the germline J gene. The chain employs TRBV31 and TRBJ1-6, with 9 bases lining up with TRBD1. TRBJ1-6 belongs to the ORF category, with a function that is uncertain. Trimming removed 5 bases from V and 3 bases from J; junction bases left unmatched: 5. CDR3 length: 15 amino acids. Germline CDR1 is GKSSPN and CDR2 is SITVG. The CDR3 region is CAWAPGQGYNSPLYF. The sequenced part of the CDR3 DNA is TGTGCCTGGGCTCCGGGACAGGGCTATAATTCGCCC.

This clone was seen more than once but under ten times. Gene names and germline refer to mouse. Read data end 4 residues before the CDR3 end; the end is taken from the germline J gene. The chain joins TRBV13-1 to TRBJ1-2, with D possibly TRBD1 on 5 matching bases. V lost 5 bases and J 0 bases, leaving 8 bases between the germline ends. In germline, CDR1 is NSHNY, CDR2 SYGAGN. The CDR3 loop spans 13 amino acids. This chain's CDR3 is CASRDITNSDYTF. CDR3 bases read: TGTGCCAGCAGGGACATAACAAACTCC.

For this clone: Gene names and germline refer to mouse. The read finishes 4 residues shy of the CDR3 end, and the germline J gene is used to complete it. The rearrangement joins TRBV4 to TRBJ2-1; 7 bases map to TRBD1. Per the germline V gene, CDR1 is LGHDT and CDR2 is YNNKQL (reference sequence). CDR3 length: 14 amino acids. V lost 5 bases, J lost 1 base, and 2 bases stayed unmatched. The CDR3 loop reads CASSDRVNYAEQFF. The part of the CDR3 DNA that was read is TGTGCCAGCAGCGACAGGGTGAACTATGCT.

A word on this clone: The gene names here belong to mouse. The CDR3 end falls 4 residues outside the read, so it is completed with the germline J gene. The rearrangement uses TRBV5 and TRBJ2-2; possible D gene TRBD1, 7 bases. In germline, CDR1 is LGHNA, CDR2 YNLKQL (reference sequence). Trimming pared 2 bases from V and 0 bases from J, leaving 19 bases between. The CDR3 length is 19 residues. Here the CDR3 reads CASSQRGPHIIANTGQLYF. The covered CDR3 bases are TGTGCCAGCAGCCAAAGGGGGCCCCACATCATCGCAAACACCGGG.

This clone turned up a few times. The gene symbols are mouse symbols. The read is 4 residues too short to cover the CDR3 end, so that end is filled in from the germline J gene. V and J are TRBV13-3 and TRBJ1-1, with 7 bases aligning to TRBD1. Germline CDR1 NNHDY, CDR2 SYVADS. This CDR3 is 14 amino acids long. CDR3 sequence reads: CASSDGRDRKEVFF. Partial CDR3 DNA: TGTGCCAGCAGTGATGGCCGGGACAGAAAA.

This clone was seen more than once but under ten times. Mouse names are used for the genes. Read sequence stops 4 residues before the CDR3 end, and the germline J gene provides the missing end. This rearrangement joins TRBV1 to TRBJ2-1; the match to TRBD2 covers 10 bases. The V segment lost 5 bases and the J segment 3 bases; nucleotides outside the gene matches: 4. This CDR3 is built from 15 residues. Germline V gene sequence: CDR1 NSQYPW, CDR2 LRSPGD (reference sequence). The DNA read from the CDR3 is TGCACCTGCAGTAGGGACTGGGGTCTCTATGCT. This encodes CTCSRDWGLYA. The CDR3 as a whole reads CTCSRDWGLYAEQFF.

This clone came up a few times. All gene names here are mouse names. Read coverage stops 4 residues before the CDR3 terminus; the germline J gene supplies the remainder. This chain links TRBV14 with TRBJ2-7; TRBD2 aligns across 11 bases. V lost 7 bases and J lost 3; bases outside the gene matches: 3. The CDR3 covers 13 residues. Germline V gives CDR1 SGHDT, CDR2 FRDEAV. CDR3 DNA, as far as it was read: TGTGCCAGCTTCGGGACTGGGGGCTAT. Translated, it gives CASFGTGGY. The entire CDR3 protein is CASFGTGGYEQYF.

This clone was seen more than once but under ten times. The listed genes are named as in mouse. The CDR3 end falls 3 residues outside the read, so it is completed with the germline J gene. V usage is TRBV29 and J usage is TRBJ1-6, with TRBD1 matching 8 bases. Being an ORF, TRBJ1-6 has a function that is uncertain. From germline, CDR1 is MSHET and CDR2 SYDVDS. The V and J ends lost 4 bases and 7 bases, in that order; junction bases with no gene match: 3. The length of the CDR3 is 14 residues. The covered CDR3 bases are TGTGCTAGCAGTTCAGGGGGCAGGAATTCGCCC. Amino acids: CASSSGGRNSP. The entire CDR3 reads CASSSGGRNSPLYF.